The clone carrying this TCR beta chain showed up many times. The data are from a study of neurological immune-mediated disorders. TCRdb called the 5' RACE reads again in MiXCR, with one record for every CDR3 protein. Among more than 40,000 distinct CDR3 sequences, 2.5% to 3.5% were seen once, and the ten largest hold less than 15%. J was trimmed by 3 bases and V by 8 bases; bases with no gene match: 7. CDR1 SGHTA and CDR2 FQGNSA come from the germline V gene. CDR3 length equals 15 residues. Sequenced: PBMCs. V gene TRBV7-2 combines with J gene TRBJ2-2, with 9 bases aligning to TRBD1. The sequence was obtained from a woman aged 45-65 years with multiple sclerosis. This CDR3 reads CASGKQGAHTGELFF. CDR3 sequence (DNA): TGTGCCAGCGGGAAACAGGGGGCGCACACCGGGGAGCTGTTTTTT.